The present entry profiles one TCR beta chain with its context. The sample holds a few counts of this clonotype. The antigen it binds to is not known. Base qualities are missing; no much larger clone stands one base away. The record originates from a study of T cell repertoires in cytomegalovirus infection (dated by TCRdb to the late 2010s). The study in broad terms: Donor HLA type was relevant to the analysis, as public TCR beta signatures indicated carriage of CMV infection together with the matching HLA type.

From the cysteine up to the phenylalanine, the CDR3 has a length of 12 residues. Only CDR3 DNA is held: 36 bases, read in frame from base 1. CDR1 and CDR2 (DFQATT, SNEGSKA) derive from the germline V gene (reference sequence). Trimming removed 3 bases from V and 6 bases from J; the gene matches leave 1 base unexplained. The instrument was an Illumina HiSeq 1500. TCRdb cleaned the public reads at Q25 with fastp, built clones with MiXCR and kept in-frame beta chains. Rows are combined by CDR3 protein, so each entry shows the most common genes and DNA. The sample contains roughly 720,000 distinct CDR3 sequences, roughly a third of them found a single time. Roughly 2.8% of the sample lies in the top ten. The paper as a whole reports these results and caveats: The ex vivo response was dominated by HLA-C-restricted CMV-specific TCR beta clonotypes, which also provided the single most frequent clonotype in two of eight donors. Cumulative frequency of public TCR beta family members discriminated carriers of CMV infection plus the relevant HLA type in this cohort and an independent 352-donor cohort.

The sequence is built from TRBV20-1 and TRBJ1-5; TRBD1 lines up with 8 middle nucleotides. This clonotype was obtained from a human donor in good health (CMV status not recorded). Some clones in this sample may be carry-over from other donors' samples. Sequenced input: PBMCs. Read as DNA, the sequence is TGCAGTGCTAGGACAGGGGTTCAGCCCCAGCATTTT. This translates into CSARTGVQPQHF.